These T cell receptor beta chains were read from a single sample in a study of cytomegalovirus exposure and HLA in healthy donors. Here immunoSEQ multiplex PCR was the method, and the copy in TCRdb shows in-frame clones only, minus some. Of around 140,000 clones listed, 65% to 80% are singletons. Material for sequencing was PBMCs. These receptors all stem from a male donor in good health and CMV-seropositive. Both conserved end residues are part of each CDR3. D genes are given only for firm matches. Some rows have no size entry. The others give once, few or many, or a class for an expanded clone.

>-|TRBJ1-5|-|TRBV5-8
TGTGCCAGCAGCTTGTGGGCAGGGGAGAGCAATCAGCCCCAGCATTTT
CASSLWAGESNQPQHF
>-|TRBJ2-5|TRBD2|TRBV4-2
TGTGCCAGCAGCCCTGGAAGGGAACTAGCGGGGGTTGAGACCCAGTACTTC
CASSPGRELAGVETQYF
>-|TRBJ1-5|-|TRBV6-1
TGTGCCAGCAGTGACCGGGGGGGCTTGAGCAATCAGCCCCAGCATTTT
CASSDRGGLSNQPQHF
>-|TRBJ2-7|-|TRBV6-1
TGTGCCAGCAGGAGGGCCAACGCCTTCTACGAGCAGTACTTC
CASRRANAFYEQYF
>few|TRBJ2-6|-|TRBV19
TGTGCCAGTAGTAGCCACAGCTCTGGGGCCAACGTCCTGACTTTC
CASSSHSSGANVLTF
>few|TRBJ2-7|-|TRBV18
TGTGCCAGCTCACCACACGAGAGCTCCTACGAGCAGTACTTC
CASSPHESSYEQYF
>-|TRBJ1-1|-|TRBV5-1
TGCGCCAGCAGCTCGCAGGGTACTGCCACTGAAGCTTTCTTT
CASSSQGTATEAFF
>-|TRBJ1-5|-|TRBV6-1
TGTGCCAGCAGCTACGACAGAGCCTCAAATCAGCCCCAGCATTTT
CASSYDRASNQPQHF
>-|TRBJ1-6|TRBD1|TRBV27
TGCGCCAGCAGCCGGGACAGAGGCTATTCACCCCTCCACTTT
CASSRDRGYSPLHF
>-|TRBJ1-2|-|TRBV6-5
TGTGCCAGCAGTCTGGGACGAGGGGAGGGTGGCTACACCTTC
CASSLGRGEGGYTF
>-|TRBJ2-5|-|TRBV19
TGTGCCAGTAGTTCGAACCGGGCTAGCTCCAACCTCCCCGAGACCCAGTACTTC
CASSSNRASSNLPETQYF
>-|TRBJ1-2|TRBD1|TRBV28
TGTGCCAGCAGTTTATCCGACAGGGTGTCCCTCGGTGGCTACACCTTC
CASSLSDRVSLGGYTF
>-|TRBJ1-2|-|TRBV4-1
TGCGCCAGCAGCCAACGGCTCCGGGACAAGCTGAACTATGGCTACACCTTC
CASSQRLRDKLNYGYTF
>-|TRBJ2-7|-|TRBV12-2
TGTGCAAGTCGCTTTGTTTTTAGCGATGAGCTAACCTACGAGCAGTACTTC
CASRFVFSDELTYEQYF
>-|TRBJ1-1|-|TRBV6-5
TGTGCCAGCACCCGGGCGGGGCTGAACACTGAAGCTTTCTTT
CASTRAGLNTEAFF
>few|TRBJ1-1|-|TRBV2
TGTGCCACCAGGACTAGGAACACTGAAGCTTTCTTT
CATRTRNTEAFF
>-|TRBJ1-6|-|TRBV7-2
TGTGCCAGCAGCTTAGATCAGGCTTATAATTCACCCCTCCACTTT
CASSLDQAYNSPLHF
>-|TRBJ2-5|TRBD2|TRBV28
TGTGCCACCAACCTAGCGGGAAGAGAGACCCAGTACTTC
CATNLAGRETQYF
>-|TRBJ2-7|TRBD1|TRBV5-6
TGTGCCAGCAGCCTACCGGGACAGAGCTCCTACGAGCAGTACTTC
CASSLPGQSSYEQYF